Listed below are T cell receptor beta chains from one sample, sequenced in a study of blood T cell repertoires in COVID-19. Assay used: immunoSEQ multiplex PCR; TCRdb lists only in-frame clones, some missing. The sample lists about 170,000 clones; roughly 80% were seen once. Sequencing was performed on peripheral blood. Receptors were obtained from a woman in her seventies with acute or convalescent COVID-19. CDR3s include the opening cysteine and the closing phenylalanine or tryptophan.

TRBJ1-4 | TRBV27 | CASRGQGDHEKLFF
TRBJ1-2 | TRBV3-1/TRBV3-2 | CASSQENRGVGYGYTF
TRBJ2-5 | TRBV7-2 | CASSLFQAGGVETQYF
TRBJ2-5 | TRBV18 | CASSPLAGGQETQYF
TRBJ1-1 | TRBV3-1/TRBV3-2 | CASSQIENTEAFF
TRBJ1-3 | TRBV2 | CASTERGKRGNTIYF
TRBJ1-1 | TRBV5-4 | CASSLVPIGGATEAFF
TRBJ1-5 | TRBV4-1 | CASSRQGISNQPQHF
TRBJ1-5 | TRBV6-1 | CASSELSTQPQHF
TRBJ2-5 | TRBV13 | CASSPDRDGTQYF
TRBJ1-3 | TRBV30 | CAWRKGQSSGNTIYF
TRBJ1-1 | TRBV14 | CASSQGFGGNTEAFF
TRBJ2-4 | TRBV30 | CAWSAQFNLAKNIQYF
TRBJ2-1 | TRBV9 | CASSLSGNDNEQFF
TRBJ2-7 | TRBV11-2 | CASSPRTSYNEQYF
TRBJ2-1 | TRBV11-3 | CASSLGGGPSSYNEQFF
TRBJ1-5 | TRBV19 | CASTTTVNQPQHF
TRBJ2-1 | TRBV4-2 | CASSQDSSIVLSLAVSYNEQFF
TRBJ1-1 | TRBV20-1 | CSASGTGGRTEAFF
TRBJ2-2 | TRBV21-1 | CASSRTGSTGELFF
TRBJ2-1 | TRBV15 | CATSRETGFEQFF
TRBJ2-7 | TRBV2 | CASSGQGAGEQYF
TRBJ2-7 | TRBV7-2 | CASSLWAGDAYEQYF
TRBJ1-5 | TRBV6-2/TRBV6-3 | CASSDRGWSNQPQHF
TRBJ2-7 | TRBV10-3 | CAISETGRATLYEQYF
TRBJ1-4 | TRBV5-1 | CASSTDLGGHEKLFF
TRBJ2-7 | TRBV3-1/TRBV3-2 | CASSQVRGSGIWSYEQYF
TRBJ2-3 | TRBV28 | CASSGLAGGPRDTQYF